This entry concerns a single T cell receptor (beta chain). Its specificity is unknown. These data are taken from a study of cytomegalovirus exposure and HLA in healthy donors. General observations from the study: Listed as cytomegalovirus-associated were 150 or so TCR beta chains.

CDR1 SGHNT and CDR2 YYREEE come from the germline V gene (reference sequence). Trimming removed 0 bases from V and 8 bases from J, with 11 bases in between. This CDR3 contains 13 residues. The PCR made use of 60 Vbeta and 13 Jbeta primers. Repertoires were generated with immunoSEQ multiplex PCR, while TCRdb's copy carries only in-frame clones and drops some. The table lists 210,000 or so clones, 70% to 80% of them singletons. The receptor was isolated from a woman aged 25-40 years in good health and CMV-seropositive. The specimen sequenced was PBMCs. The rearrangement links TRBV5-4 to TRBJ1-2, with D possibly being TRBD1 (5 bases). The DNA for the CDR3 is TGTGCCAGCAGCTTGGTCAGGGTGGCCGGCTACACCTTC. Protein: CASSLVRVAGYTF.